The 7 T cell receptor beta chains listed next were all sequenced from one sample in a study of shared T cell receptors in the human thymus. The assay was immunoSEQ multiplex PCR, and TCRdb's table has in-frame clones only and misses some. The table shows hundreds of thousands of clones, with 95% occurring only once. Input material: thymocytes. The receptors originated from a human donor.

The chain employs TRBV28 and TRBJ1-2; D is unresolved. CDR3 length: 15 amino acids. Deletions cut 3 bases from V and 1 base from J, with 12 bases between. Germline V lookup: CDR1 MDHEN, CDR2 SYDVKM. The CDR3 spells CASSFSLGSNYGYTF. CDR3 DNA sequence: TGTGCCAGCAGTTTTTCCTTGGGCAGTAACTATGGCTACACCTTC.

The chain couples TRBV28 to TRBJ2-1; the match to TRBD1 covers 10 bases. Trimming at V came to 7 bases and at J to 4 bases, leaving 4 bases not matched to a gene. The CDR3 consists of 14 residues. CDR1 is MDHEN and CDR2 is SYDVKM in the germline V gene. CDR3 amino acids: CASTGTGAYNEQFF. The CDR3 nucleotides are TGTGCCAGCACGGGGACAGGGGCATACAATGAGCAGTTCTTC.

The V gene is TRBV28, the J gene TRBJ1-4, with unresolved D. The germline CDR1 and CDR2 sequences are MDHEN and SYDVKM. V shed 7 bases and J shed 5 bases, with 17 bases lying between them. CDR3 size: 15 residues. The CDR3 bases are TGTGCCAGCACCTTGGGTTGGTACCCCAATGAAAAACTGTTTTTT. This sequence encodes CASTLGWYPNEKLFF. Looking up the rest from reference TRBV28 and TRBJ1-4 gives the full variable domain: DVKVTQSSRYLVKRTGEKVFLECVQDMDHENMFWYRQDPGLGLRLIYFSYDVKMKEKGDIPEGYSVSREKKERFSLILESASTNQTSMYLCASTLGWYPNEKLFFGSGTQLSVL.

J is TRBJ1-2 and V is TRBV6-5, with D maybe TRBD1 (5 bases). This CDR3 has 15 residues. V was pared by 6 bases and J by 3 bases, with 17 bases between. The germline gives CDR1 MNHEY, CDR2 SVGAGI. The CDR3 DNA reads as TGTGCCAGCAGGCGGGGCAGGTGGTATCACTATGGCTACACCTTC. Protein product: CASRRGRWYHYGYTF.

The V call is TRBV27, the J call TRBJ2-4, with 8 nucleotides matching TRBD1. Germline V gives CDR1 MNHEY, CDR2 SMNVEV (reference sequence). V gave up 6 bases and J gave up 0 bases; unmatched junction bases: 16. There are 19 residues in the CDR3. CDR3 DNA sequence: TGTGCCAGCAGAGTAGGGCGACAGGGGTCTCTTCTAGCCAAAAACATTCAGTACTTC. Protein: CASRVGRQGSLLAKNIQYF.

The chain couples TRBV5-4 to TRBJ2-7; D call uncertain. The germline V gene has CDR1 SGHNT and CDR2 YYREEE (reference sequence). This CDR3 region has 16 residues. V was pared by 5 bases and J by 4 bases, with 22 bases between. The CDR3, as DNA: TGTGCCAGCAGTCACCGAACAACCGGCCAAACATACGAGCAGTACTTC. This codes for CASSHRTTGQTYEQYF.

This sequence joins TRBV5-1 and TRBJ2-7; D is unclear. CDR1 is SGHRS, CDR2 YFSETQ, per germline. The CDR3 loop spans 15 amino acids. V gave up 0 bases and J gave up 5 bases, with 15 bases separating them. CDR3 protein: CASSLGTSTSNEQYF. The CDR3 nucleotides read TGCGCCAGCAGCTTGGGCACCAGCACCAGCAACGAGCAGTACTTC.